The present T cell receptor (beta chain) was sequenced within a study of T cells of healthy individuals. Germline V gene sequence: CDR1 SEHNR, CDR2 FQNEAQ (reference sequence). The CDR3 extends over 15 amino acids. Deletions cut 4 bases from V and 6 bases from J, with 16 bases between. This clonotype was found many times. TCRdb re-called the 5' RACE reads through MiXCR, storing one row per CDR3 protein. The sample holds 40,000 to 60,000 distinct CDR3 sequences, about 15% seen once. The chain employs TRBV7-9 and TRBJ2-1; D might be TRBD2 (6 bases). The clonotype comes from a human donor in good health. The CDR3 loop reads CASSSGLHVTNEQFF. For the CDR3, the DNA is TGTGCCAGCAGCTCGGGACTGCACGTAACCAATGAGCAGTTCTTC.